These 28 T cell receptor beta chains came from one sample sequenced in a study of blood T cells in healthy people across ages. PCR was performed a second time for roughly 7 to 11 cycles using a sample-barcoded 5' primer and a J-beta primer mix. TCRdb recomputed calls from the 5' RACE reads with MiXCR, one row per CDR3 protein. The profile shows over 1,500,000 distinct CDR3 sequences, roughly 50% of them singletons. Material: blood. The source of these receptors is a woman aged 40 to 50 in good health.

The chain has TRBV11-3 and TRBJ2-7, with D perhaps TRBD1 (6 bases). CDR1 is SGHNT and CDR2 is YENEEA in the germline V gene. Trimming removed 1 base at V and 0 bases at J, with 10 bases between. This CDR3 has 15 amino acids. CDR3 amino acids: CASSLVGDNSYEQYF. For the CDR3, the DNA is TGTGCCAGCAGCTTAGTAGGGGACAACTCCTACGAGCAGTACTTC.

The chain couples TRBV2 to TRBJ1-1; D gene unclear. Germline values: CDR1 SNHLY, CDR2 FYNNEI. V was trimmed by 5 bases and J by 7 bases, leaving 14 bases between them. This CDR3 is 13 amino acids long. The CDR3 sequence is CASSSMKDFEAFF. CDR3 in DNA: TGTGCCAGCAGTTCTATGAAGGACTTTGAAGCTTTCTTT.

The chain uses TRBV28 and TRBJ1-2; 12 bases align to TRBD1. CDR1 is MDHEN, CDR2 SYDVKM, per germline. This CDR3 is built from 17 residues. V shed 6 bases and J 6 bases; nucleotides not matched to a gene: 14. The CDR3 DNA is TGTGCCAGCAGCAGCTCCGGGACAGGGGGCTTGTACAATGGCTACACCTTC. Translated: CASSSSGTGGLYNGYTF.

The table lists this clonotype with a few counts. This chain uses TRBV3-1 with TRBJ2-5; tentatively, D is TRBD1 or TRBD2 (5 bases each). Germline CDR1 LGHDT, CDR2 YNNKEL (reference sequence). Deletions cut 4 bases from V and 5 bases from J, with 20 bases between. CDR3 length equals 16 residues. The CDR3 spells CASSLRRGWRGETQYF. In DNA, the CDR3 is TGTGCCAGCAGCCTCAGAAGGGGCTGGCGCGGGGAGACCCAGTACTTC.

The chain links TRBV2 to TRBJ2-1; possibly TRBD2 for D (5 bases). V lost 6 bases, J lost 15 bases, and 12 bases lay in between. From germline, CDR1 is SNHLY and CDR2 FYNNEI. CDR3 length equals 10 residues. The CDR3 DNA follows: TGTGCCAGCAGAGACGGGATCCCGTTCTTC. It translates to CASRDGIPFF. Using reference TRBV2 and TRBJ2-1 for the parts outside the CDR3, the full variable domain is EPEVTQTPSHQVTQMGQEVILRCVPISNHLYFYWYRQILGQKVEFLVSFYNNEISEKSEIFDDQFSVERPDGSNFTLKIRSTKLEDSAMYFCASRDGIPFFGPGTRLTVL.

V and J are TRBV7-2 and TRBJ2-4; D is possibly TRBD2 (6 bases). Deletions cut 6 bases from V and 2 bases from J, with 14 bases between. The germline gives CDR1 SGHTA, CDR2 FQGNSA. The CDR3 is made up of 15 amino acids. Here the CDR3 reads CASRPRGGTKNIQYF. DNA of the CDR3: TGTGCCAGCAGACCCCGAGGAGGGACCAAAAACATTCAGTACTTC.

The V gene is TRBV7-9, the J gene TRBJ2-1; unclear D gene. The CDR3 loop spans 16 amino acids. Between the trimmed V and J ends, which lost 1 base and 1 base, there was a span of 11 bases. Germline CDR1 and CDR2: SEHNR and FQNEAQ (reference sequence). CDR3 sequence reads: CASSLVSGKSYNEQFF. The CDR3 region has the DNA TGTGCCAGCAGCTTAGTTTCGGGCAAATCCTACAATGAGCAGTTCTTC.

This chain joins TRBV5-1 and TRBJ1-2; D ambiguous. The CDR3 is 15 residues long. The V end lost 1 base, the J end lost 4 bases, and 14 bases lay between the germline ends. Germline V gives CDR1 SGHRS, CDR2 YFSETQ. Here the CDR3 DNA reads TGCGCCAGCAGCTTGATGGCAGCGAAAACCTATGGCTACACCTTC. Protein: CASSLMAAKTYGYTF.

This chain connects TRBV7-2 to TRBJ2-4; the match to TRBD2 covers 8 bases. After removal of 4 bases from V and 9 bases from J, the junction contained 11 bases not matched to a gene. The CDR3 runs 15 residues. Germline loops: CDR1 SGHTA, CDR2 FQGNSA. The CDR3 loop reads CASSSVAGGLSIQYF. DNA of the CDR3: TGTGCCAGCAGCTCGGTCGCGGGAGGATTAAGCATTCAGTACTTC.

In DNA, the CDR3 is TGTGCCAGCAGCATACTCCGGGCCAAGGGCAATCAGCCCCAGCATTTT. This gives the protein CASSILRAKGNQPQHF. The gene calls are TRBV5-4 and TRBJ1-5; D gene ambiguous. Germline CDR1 reads SGHNT; CDR2 reads YYREEE (reference sequence). CDR3 length: 16 residues. Trimming took 4 bases from V and 2 from J, leaving 16 bases between them.

V and J are TRBV12-3 or TRBV12-4 and TRBJ1-5, with 10 bases aligning to TRBD1. The CDR3 has 15 amino acids. V lost 7 bases and J lost 10; bases outside the gene matches: 13. CDR3 nucleotide sequence: TGTGCCAGCAAAAAATCCGGGACAGGGGAGCACCCCCAGCATTTT. Translating it yields CASKKSGTGEHPQHF.

This chain links TRBV4-2 with TRBJ2-2; D remains unclear. The germline V gene encodes CDR1 LGHNA and CDR2 YNFKEQ. The ends were cut back, 4 bases at V and 3 bases at J, with 9 bases in the middle. The CDR3 extends over 14 amino acids. The CDR3: CASSPREDTGELFF. The CDR3 DNA follows: TGTGCCAGCAGCCCTCGCGAGGACACCGGGGAGCTGTTTTTT.

The gene calls are TRBV7-2 and TRBJ2-5; D call uncertain. V gave up 5 bases and J gave up 5 bases, with 18 bases separating them. This CDR3 region has 15 residues. Germline assignment: CDR1 SGHTA and CDR2 FQGNSA. The chain's CDR3 is CASSPTATPRETQYF. CDR3 sequence (DNA): TGTGCCAGCAGCCCCACGGCCACCCCGAGGGAGACCCAGTACTTC.

In this sample, this clonotype turned up a few times. The V and J genes are TRBV6-2 or TRBV6-3 and TRBJ2-7; TRBD1 agrees at 10 bases. The CDR3 is 15 residues long. Germline CDR1 is MNHEY and CDR2 is SVGEGT. Trimming took 6 bases from V and 0 from J; bases not matched to a gene: 5. The CDR3 is CASRLWDRGSYEQYF. The CDR3 DNA sequence: TGTGCCAGCAGACTTTGGGACAGGGGCTCCTACGAGCAGTACTTC.

The chain employs TRBV9 and TRBJ2-5; TRBD1 matches 7 bases. CDR3 length: 14 residues. Germline V CDR1 and CDR2: SGDLS, YYNGEE. With V trimmed by 4 bases and J by 4 bases, 7 bases remained unmatched. The CDR3 region is CASSSSGTVETQYF. The CDR3 DNA reads TGTGCCAGCAGCTCGTCCGGGACAGTAGAGACCCAGTACTTC.

Only a few counts were recorded for this clonotype. The rearrangement joins TRBV20-1 to TRBJ1-2, with D unclear. The CDR3 extends over 10 amino acids. V lost 5 bases to trimming and J lost 5 bases, with 6 bases between them. Germline V gene sequence: CDR1 DFQATT, CDR2 SNEGSKA (reference sequence). CDR3: CSAQDYGYTF. The DNA for the CDR3 is TGCAGTGCTCAGGATTATGGCTACACCTTC.

This clonotype was observed a handful of times. The genes are TRBV2 and TRBJ2-5; tentatively, D is TRBD2 (6 bases). Trimming removed 8 bases from V and 5 bases from J, with 18 bases in between. Germline values: CDR1 SNHLY, CDR2 FYNNEI. CDR3 size: 14 residues. The CDR3 nucleotides read TGTGCCAGCCGTAATCAAGGGCGGGGCGAGACCCAGTACTTC. It encodes CASRNQGRGETQYF. The whole variable domain, remainder taken from reference TRBV2 and TRBJ2-5, is EPEVTQTPSHQVTQMGQEVILRCVPISNHLYFYWYRQILGQKVEFLVSFYNNEISEKSEIFDDQFSVERPDGSNFTLKIRSTKLEDSAMYFCASRNQGRGETQYFGPGTRLLVL.

The genes are TRBV20-1 and TRBJ2-7; D is ambiguous. The germline CDR1 and CDR2 sequences are DFQATT and SNEGSKA (reference sequence). V was cut by 4 bases and J by 0 bases, with 10 bases left in between. The CDR3 has 13 residues. The CDR3 is CSATTSLSYEQYF. In DNA form, the CDR3 reads TGCAGTGCTACAACTTCCCTCTCCTACGAGCAGTACTTC.

The J gene is TRBJ2-4, the V gene TRBV6-2 or TRBV6-3; D uncertain. The germline gives CDR1 MNHEY, CDR2 SVGEGT. The CDR3 length is 15 residues. Trimming took 2 bases from V and 4 from J, leaving 12 bases between them. CDR3 protein: CASSYGPKGKNIQYF. The CDR3 nucleotides read TGTGCCAGCAGTTACGGCCCAAAAGGAAAAAACATTCAGTACTTC.

The rearrangement joins TRBV4-3 to TRBJ2-3; D is ambiguous. Between the trimmed V and J ends, which lost 2 bases and 5 bases, there was a span of 11 bases. Per germline, CDR1 LGHNA and CDR2 YSLEER. The CDR3 has 14 residues. This CDR3 is CASSQRVMGDTQYF. CDR3 sequence (DNA): TGCGCCAGCAGCCAAAGGGTAATGGGAGATACGCAGTATTTT.

The chain is built from TRBV6-2 or TRBV6-3 and TRBJ2-4; possibly TRBD1 or TRBD2 for D (5 bases each). The V gene lost 4 bases and the J gene lost 0 bases, with 16 bases spanning the gap. The CDR3 contains 17 residues. Germline V gene data show CDR1 as MNHEY and CDR2 as SVGEGT. The CDR3 sequence is CASSSFRDGVAKNIQYF. CDR3 DNA: TGTGCCAGCAGTTCCTTCCGGGACGGTGTAGCCAAAAACATTCAGTACTTC.

As concerns this clonotype: Mismatch with germline at one junction end may stem from a read error. V usage is TRBV3-1 and J usage is TRBJ2-7; the D is unclear. In germline, CDR1 is LGHDT, CDR2 YNNKEL (reference sequence). This CDR3 contains 13 residues. CDR3 region: CASSQAAGNDQYF. Written as DNA, the CDR3 is TGTGCCAGCAGCCAGGCGGCTGGGAACGACCAGTACTTC.

The V call is TRBV25-1, the J call TRBJ2-7; possibly TRBD2 for D (5 bases). Trimming removed 11 bases from V and 3 bases from J, with 14 bases in between. Germline V gene lookup returns CDR1 MGHDK and CDR2 SYGVNS. This CDR3 is built from 12 residues. The CDR3 sequence is CAAPKGDYEQYF. The CDR3 nucleotides are TGTGCCGCCCCCAAGGGAGACTACGAGCAGTACTTC.

This clonotype was seen once. The chain recombines TRBV28 with TRBJ2-7, with D possibly being TRBD1 or TRBD2 (5 bases each). The better agreement between TRBJ2-4 and the DNA end casts doubt on the J call. There are 13 residues in the CDR3. From germline, CDR1 is MDHEN and CDR2 SYDVKM. CDR3 DNA: TGTGCCAGCAGCTCGGGGCAGCTAAACATTCAGTACTTC. Protein: CASSSGQLNIQYF.

The CDR3 is CASSRTEAKNIQYF. CDR3 in DNA: TGCGCCAGCAGCCGGACTGAAGCCAAAAACATTCAGTACTTC. The genes are TRBV5-1 and TRBJ2-4, with a possible D match to TRBD2 (5 bases). In germline, CDR1 is SGHRS, CDR2 YFSETQ. The CDR3 runs 14 residues. Between the trimmed V and J ends, which lost 4 bases and 0 bases, there was a span of 8 bases.

The chain links TRBV3-1 to TRBJ2-1; 10 bases are shared with TRBD2. The germline CDR1 and CDR2 sequences are LGHDT and YNNKEL (reference sequence). The CDR3 loop spans 15 amino acids. V lost 4 bases and J lost 8; bases outside the gene matches: 8. This CDR3 is CASSPYGTSDYEQFF. In DNA, the CDR3 is TGTGCCAGCAGCCCATACGGGACTAGCGATTATGAGCAGTTCTTC.

The V gene is TRBV6-5, the J gene TRBJ2-3; maybe TRBD1 (6 bases). The CDR3 consists of 14 residues. CDR1 is MNHEY and CDR2 is SVGAGI in the germline V gene. Trimming cost V 9 bases and J 2 bases, with 15 bases left between them. The DNA of the CDR3 is TGTGCCAGGCCAACCGACAGGTCCACAGATACGCAGTATTTT. Translating it yields CARPTDRSTDTQYF.

The J gene is TRBJ1-5, the V gene TRBV12-3 or TRBV12-4; 8 bases fit TRBD1. The CDR3 is made up of 14 amino acids. Losses at the gene ends were 6 bases for V and 5 bases for J; bases not matched to a gene: 6. The CDR3 DNA reads TGTGCCAGCAGGAAAACACAGGGGGATCAGCCCCAGCATTTT. It is translated as CASRKTQGDQPQHF.